Described below is a single TCR beta chain sequence and its context. What it binds is unknown. This specimen comes from a study of cytomegalovirus exposure and HLA in healthy donors. Use of 60 Vbeta and 13 Jbeta primers characterized the PCR. Measured with immunoSEQ multiplex PCR; TCRdb has only the in-frame clones, and not every one. Found here are 110,000 or so clones, approximately 80% of them singletons; the top ten hold roughly 5.2%. Findings of the study overall: Per published accounts, TCR beta sequences correctly predicted the HLA-A and HLA-B alleles of most subjects.

Germline V gene data show CDR1 as MGHRA and CDR2 as YSYEKL. The CDR3 length is 17 residues. With 5 bases clipped from V and 7 bases from J, the junction kept 13 bases outside the gene matches. The sequence was collected from a man aged 18 to 29 in good health and CMV-seropositive. Sequencing was performed on PBMCs. The chain couples TRBV4-1 to TRBJ2-1; 11 positions match TRBD2. The CDR3 bases are TGCGCCAGCAGCTACGGACTAGCGGGCGTAACGAGGAATGAGCAGTTCTTC. This translates into CASSYGLAGVTRNEQFF.